Listed here are 2 T cell receptor beta chains from one sample, sequenced in a study of blood T cell repertoires in COVID-19. TCRdb's table, derived via immunoSEQ multiplex PCR, lists solely in-frame clones and lacks some. The profile shows under 350,000 clones, approximately 86% of them singletons. The sample taken for sequencing was PBMCs or T cells enriched from blood (not recorded which). The source is a woman aged 40 to 50 with acute COVID-19.

The V call is TRBV4-2, the J call TRBJ1-2; 8 positions agree with TRBD1. The CDR3 sequence is 16 residues long. V shed 4 bases, J shed 2 bases, and the junction held 9 bases outside the gene matches. Germline CDR1 LGHNA, CDR2 YNFKEQ. CDR3 nucleotide sequence: TGTGCCAGCAGCCCCCGTAGTGGGACAGGCAACTATGGCTACACCTTC. It is translated as CASSPRSGTGNYGYTF.

The table lists this clone with a few counts. This chain joins TRBV4-3 and TRBJ2-3; TRBD2 might be the D (5 bases). Germline V CDR1 and CDR2: LGHNA, YSLEER. The CDR3 is 19 residues long. V gave up 0 bases and J gave up 1 base, with 20 bases separating them. CDR3 coding DNA: TGCGCCAGCAGCCAAGAAACGGACTGGTTTTCAAGTGGCACAGATACGCAGTATTTT. Protein: CASSQETDWFSSGTDTQYF.